The T cell receptor beta chain described here comes from a study of TIL therapy for anti-PD-1-resistant metastatic lung cancer. Study-level information: Most patients had lung adenocarcinoma.

The immunoSEQ assay was v3. Clones were sequenced by immunoSEQ multiplex PCR, and TCRdb holds only the in-frame ones, with some missing. The sample lists under 7,000 clones, 64% seen once, with approximately 5.1% in the top ten. Per the germline V gene, CDR1 is SGHRS and CDR2 is YFSETQ. This CDR3 comprises 15 residues. The V end was cut by 2 bases, the J end by 3 bases, with 12 bases between. The time point is: pre-treatment sample, taken before nivolumab and TIL therapy. Tumor tissue came from excised metastases, mostly pleural nodules or supraclavicular lymph nodes. The clonotype originates from a person between 30 and 79 years old with non-small cell lung cancer. The chain uses TRBV5-1 and TRBJ1-5; unclear D gene. The sequenced sample was tumor tissue, obtained at baseline. CDR3 amino acids: CASSFGPNTNQPQHF. The DNA of the CDR3 is TGCGCCAGCAGCTTCGGACCGAACACCAATCAGCCCCAGCATTTT.